This entry describes one TCR beta chain. Its antigen is unknown. No base quality information exists; no much larger clone differs at one position. The identical CDR3 is also encoded by other nucleotide sequences in the sample. This entry is derived from a study of blood T cell repertoires in COVID-19 (dated by TCRdb to the early 2020s). For the wider study: Samples from collaborators originated in the United States, Italy and Spain and spanned both the acute and convalescent phases of COVID-19. Where available, HLA class I and class II types were obtained from metadata supplied by the sample provider rather than from assay-based typing. Samples were obtained from the ongoing ImmuneRACE study (first 160 participants) and from approximately 1,200 subjects provided by 6 global collaborators. The material from the prospective study consisted of cDNA or gDNA derived from T cells, B-cell-depleted T cells, or PBMCs. The dataset comprised deeply sampled blood TCRbeta repertoires from subjects exposed to, actively infected with, or recovered from COVID-19. A de-identified subject ID, COVID-19 status, age in years and sex were almost always included in the sample metadata. A freely available public database, intended as a resource for researchers studying the immune response to SARS-CoV-2, is where the repertoires were released. General findings and caveats noted by the study authors: Clinical and demographic metadata were provided uncurated, with the amount varying by source and participant.

TCRbeta CDR3 regions were amplified from genomic DNA by means of the immunoSEQ Assay, a bias-controlled multiplex PCR. The published analysis was carried out like this. Nucleated cell counts per sample were estimated from amplification of reference gene primers within the assay. To quantify the absolute abundance of each unique TCRbeta CDR3 rearrangement, sequence reads were collapsed and filtered. For each sample, productive Simpson clonality was calculated by taking the square root of Simpson's diversity index across productive rearrangements. TCRdb re-hosts the immuneACCESS table, in-frame sequences only. Its copies lack some clones; in the studies checked, an unresolved V gene accounts for under half of them, and the cause for the rest is not known. V and J calls and clone size are as listed in that table; D and trimming were resolved from the DNA. This sample lists around 420,000 clones; roughly 86% were detected once. The ten largest clones add up to roughly 2% of the sample.

CDR1 and CDR2, looked up from the germline V gene, are SGHRS and YFSETQ. Between the V and J ends, shortened by 4 bases and 1 base respectively, the junction contains 10 bases. The CDR3 runs 14 amino acids, cysteine and phenylalanine included. CDR3 DNA only is kept here, 42 bases in frame from base 1. Participants in the prospective study were enrolled through a virtual design, were aged roughly 18 to 100 years, and lived in approximately 25 United States geographic areas. In the prospective study, cohorts were assigned on the basis of participant-reported clinical history obtained from a screening survey and a study questionnaire. Mobile phlebotomists in the prospective study collected whole blood, serum and a nasopharyngeal or oropharyngeal swab from every participant. Participants in the prospective study had the option to provide additional blood draws and questionnaires over a roughly 2-month period. Before DNA extraction, blood samples from the prospective study were shipped at room temperature or frozen.

The chain employs TRBV5-1 and TRBJ2-3; the D region possibly corresponds to TRBD1 (6 bases align). The sequenced material came from PBMCs or T cells enriched from blood (not recorded which). This clonotype originated in a middle-aged woman with acute COVID-19. The bases are TGCGCCAGCAGCCTTGGGGGCGGCACAGATACGCAGTATTTT. Its translation reads: CASSLGGGTDTQYF.